This T cell receptor beta chain was obtained from a study of cytomegalovirus exposure and HLA in healthy donors. About the research overall: The approximately 130 validation repertoires were reported in a later analysis to have been generated on the same platform as the approximately 600 first-cohort repertoires.

Turning to this clone: As yet, its antigen is unknown.

Produced via immunoSEQ multiplex PCR; TCRdb's table is partial and in-frame only. The sample includes 100,000 to 150,000 clones, around 94% of them seen just once. The study's findings and limits: Rarity held for most TCR sequences, but there were some public TCRs that occurred in many donors. Among TCR beta chains, those listed as cytomegalovirus-associated numbered more than 150.

The approximately 120-subject validation cohort, separate from the roughly 670-subject first cohort, included the donors. Trimming left V 7 bases short and J 11 bases short, with 20 bases between. The germline CDR1 and CDR2 sequences are MDHEN and SYDVKM. The CDR3 runs to 13 residues. The chain joins TRBV28 to TRBJ1-1, with D perhaps TRBD1 (6 bases). Sequencing was carried out using PBMCs. The TCR sequence derives from a young woman in good health and CMV-seronegative. The CDR3 protein is CASTLRTATKAFF. CDR3 sequence (DNA): TGTGCCAGCACCCTCCGGACAGCAACGAAGGCTTTCTTT.